The following is a T cell receptor (beta chain) sequence with its context. Its target is not known. This CDR3 is 16 amino acids long. Trimming took 2 bases from V and 2 from J, leaving 15 bases between them. The germline V gene has CDR1 MNHEY and CDR2 SVGAGI. This sample stems from a study of T cell repertoires in cytomegalovirus infection. MiXCR was run by TCRdb on the reads, yielding one entry per CDR3 protein. The sample includes some 940,000 distinct CDR3 sequences, around 29% of them seen just once. The clonotype was recovered from a human donor in good health (CMV status not recorded). Some clones in this sample may be carry-over from other donors' samples. The source was cultured CD8+ T cells from PBMCs, collected from culture after CMV antigen stimulation. The V and J genes are TRBV6-5 and TRBJ1-2; a weak D match, TRBD1 (5 bases). Here the CDR3 reads CASSYDRTSPNYGYTF. The DNA of the CDR3 is TGTGCCAGCAGTTACGACAGAACTTCCCCGAACTATGGCTACACCTTC.